This T cell receptor beta chain was sequenced in a study of blood T cell repertoires in COVID-19. In the study overall: COVID-19 samples collected from the United States, Italy and Spain covered acute and convalescent phases. The analysed material was cDNA or gDNA that came from T cells, B-cell-depleted T cells, or PBMCs.

In the authors' methods: Reference gene primer amplification gave estimated nucleated cell counts. Clones were read by immunoSEQ multiplex PCR, and TCRdb kept only the in-frame ones, dropping some. That table supplies the V and J calls and clone size; D and trimming were determined from the DNA. The profile shows about 200,000 clones, more than 80% of them singletons. Germline V lookup: CDR1 SGHNT, CDR2 YYREEE (reference sequence). Trimming removed 1 base at V and 0 bases at J, with 7 bases between. The CDR3 has 14 residues. The sample consisted of peripheral blood. The gene calls are TRBV5-4 and TRBJ1-1; D is ambiguous. The clonotype comes from a man under 40 who had recovered from COVID-19. The CDR3 DNA follows: TGTGCCAGCAGCTTGCCGGGGTTGAACACTGAAGCTTTCTTT. Its protein is CASSLPGLNTEAFF. Drawing the rest from reference TRBV5-4 and TRBJ1-1, the complete variable domain is ETGVTQSPTHLIKTRGQQVTLRCSSQSGHNTVSWYQQALGQGPQFIFQYYREEENGRGNFPPRFSGLQFPNYSSELNVNALELDDSALYLCASSLPGLNTEAFFGQGTRLTVV.